A selection of T cell receptor beta chains follows, all from one sample in a study of T cell responses to AZD1222 COVID-19 vaccine. The protocol was immunoSEQ multiplex PCR, while the TCRdb copy is restricted to in-frame clones and leaves out a portion. The sample gives 150,000 or so clones, more than 90% of which show up once; about 1.6% is in the top ten. The input for sequencing was peripheral blood, taken 28 days after the second AZD1222 dose. The source of these receptors is an adult who received the AZD1222 COVID-19 vaccine. Each CDR3 is given with its conserved first and last residue. Fields, in order: CDR3 length, V gene, J gene, CDR3 protein.

15	TRBV11-2	TRBJ2-7	CASSFHRGSGYEQYF
17	TRBV7-9	TRBJ1-3	CASSLAKARPGGNTIYF
14	TRBV7-9	TRBJ2-7	CASSPVEGPYEQYF
16	TRBV19	TRBJ2-2	CASSIGTVNRAGELFF
15	TRBV7-9	TRBJ1-4	CASSLLSVMNEKLFF
12	TRBV27	TRBJ1-1	CASSLVRGEAFF
12	TRBV7-2	TRBJ1-1	CASSFWGTEAFF
12	TRBV11-2	TRBJ2-7	CASSFGGREQYF
14	TRBV27	TRBJ1-4	CASRRGATNEKLFF
15	TRBV30	TRBJ2-6	CAWSRGGSGANVLTF
16	TRBV5-1	TRBJ2-3	CASSSGLAGYTDTQYF
17	TRBV4-1	TRBJ2-2	CASSQVNRGWNTGELFF
14	TRBV6-5	TRBJ1-1	CASSYRGQNTEAFF
11	TRBV20-1	TRBJ1-2	CSAQTGFGYTF
12	TRBV7-9	TRBJ1-6	CASSPQGSPLHF
17	TRBV3-1/TRBV3-2	TRBJ2-3	CASSQVQTSGSTDTQYF
13	TRBV29-1	TRBJ1-1	CSVLLQRGHGAFF
15	TRBV5-8	TRBJ1-2	CASSFQSRAIYGYTF
15	TRBV5-4	TRBJ1-2	CASSPAGNSRYGYTF
15	TRBV2	TRBJ2-2	CASVAGTVNTGELFF
11	TRBV6-5	TRBJ2-7	CASSNTYEQYF
16	TRBV4-1	TRBJ1-2	CASSQGPSPANYGYTF
15	TRBV9	TRBJ2-1	CASSTGASGRNEQFF
17	TRBV5-1	TRBJ2-7	CASSTRRGGGSDYEQYF
14	TRBV20-1	TRBJ2-7	CSASGASGSREQYF
15	TRBV6-2/TRBV6-3	TRBJ2-2	CASSYGGGYTGELFF
13	TRBV27	TRBJ2-7	CASSSGVSYEQYF
14	TRBV6-5	TRBJ1-6	CASLAGTPASPLHF
15	TRBV6-5	TRBJ1-2	CASSLILQGNYGYTF